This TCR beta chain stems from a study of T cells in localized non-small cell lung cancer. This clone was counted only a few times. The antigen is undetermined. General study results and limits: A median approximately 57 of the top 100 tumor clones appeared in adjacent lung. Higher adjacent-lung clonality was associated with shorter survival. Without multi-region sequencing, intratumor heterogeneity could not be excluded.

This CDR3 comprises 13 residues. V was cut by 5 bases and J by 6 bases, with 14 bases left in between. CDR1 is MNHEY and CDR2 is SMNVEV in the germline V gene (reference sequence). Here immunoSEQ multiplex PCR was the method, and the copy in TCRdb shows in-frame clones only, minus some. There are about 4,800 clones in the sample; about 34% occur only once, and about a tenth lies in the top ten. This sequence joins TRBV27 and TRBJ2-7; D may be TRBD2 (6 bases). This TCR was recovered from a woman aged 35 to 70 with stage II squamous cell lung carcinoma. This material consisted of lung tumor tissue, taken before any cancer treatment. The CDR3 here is CASSPTEGREQYF. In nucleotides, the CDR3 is TGTGCCAGCAGTCCGACGGAGGGCCGCGAGCAGTACTTC.